This paragraph reports one T cell receptor beta chain. The sample belongs to a study of sequential checkpoint blockade in melanoma. At the level of the study: Twenty-two patients had matched tumor biopsies before treatment and at week 13 after nivolumab or ipilimumab alone.

The data were produced by immunoSEQ multiplex PCR, yet TCRdb's version contains in-frame clones alone and is incomplete. The repertoire includes 10,000 to 15,000 clones, under 30% of them detected once, and under 25% sits in the top ten. The treatment: randomized to nivolumab then ipilimumab (arm A) or the reverse (arm B). The CDR3 has 17 amino acids. Germline CDR1 and CDR2: SGHRS and YFSETQ. V was pared by 4 bases and J by 9 bases, with 19 bases of the junction left unmatched. This TCR derives from a human donor with melanoma. The sample consisted of tumor tissue (inferred from file names), taken from a patient given nivolumab and ipilimumab in sequence. This chain uses TRBV5-1 with TRBJ1-5; 7 nucleotides line up with TRBD1. The CDR3 region is CASSIAHRDSSFLPQHF. The CDR3 DNA follows: TGCGCCAGCAGCATCGCGCACCGGGACAGCTCTTTTTTGCCCCAGCATTTT.